The following is a T cell receptor beta chain sequence with its context. The data belong to a study of blood T cell repertoires in COVID-19. The wider study: Samples of COVID-19 (acute and convalescent) were obtained from the United States, Italy and Spain.

Measured with immunoSEQ multiplex PCR; TCRdb has only the in-frame clones, and not every one. The sample records more than 250,000 clones, approximately 80% being singletons. V lost 3 bases, J lost 5 bases, and 16 bases lay in between. CDR3 length equals 15 residues. CDR1 KGHSH and CDR2 LQKENI come from the germline V gene. This sequence originates from a human donor in a cohort sampled during active COVID-19. The chain links TRBV18 to TRBJ1-1; no clear D. The sequencing sample was made of peripheral blood. CDR3 DNA sequence: TGTGCCAGCTCACCCGATGTCACCCCGGGGACTGAAGCTTTCTTT. It is translated as CASSPDVTPGTEAFF.